The entry that follows covers one T cell receptor (beta chain) sequence. The CDR3 is made up of 17 amino acids. Germline V lookup: CDR1 SGHDN, CDR2 FVKESK. Trimming took 1 base from V and 9 from J; bases not matched to a gene: 14. The sample comes from a study of technical replicates of blood from a few donors. Sequencing used immunoSEQ multiplex PCR; TCRdb keeps in-frame clones, though not all of them. The data show about 76,000 clones, with 90% to 95% seen just once and 0.25% held by the top ten. The origin of this receptor is a human donor in good health. This sequence joins TRBV14 and TRBJ2-2; 7 nucleotides line up with TRBD2. Sequencing was performed on T cells isolated from PBMCs. The CDR3 spells CASSQGLPGGGLRELFF. In nucleotides, the CDR3 is TGTGCCAGCAGCCAAGGTTTACCGGGAGGAGGGCTCAGGGAGCTGTTTTTT.